This TCR beta chain was obtained from a study of blood T cells in healthy people across ages. Study-wide results and limits: Diversity estimates from one million T cells were considered underestimates. There was a strong correlation between TCR beta diversity and naive T cell percentage.

It was approximately 10 milliliters of peripheral blood that were drawn from each donor. Total RNA, at least 6 micrograms per sample, was extracted from PBMCs. Trimming shortened V by 2 bases and J by 9 bases, and 9 bases separated the two germline ends. CDR1 and CDR2 from the germline V gene are MNHNY and SVGAGI (reference sequence). This CDR3 region has 12 residues. In the case of this clonotype: Its specificity is not known.

With a J-beta primer mix and a sample-barcoded 5' primer, a second PCR ran about 6 to 11 cycles. In TCRdb, the 5' RACE reads were re-called with MiXCR into one record per CDR3 protein. The sample carries 1 million or so distinct CDR3 sequences, 45% recorded once. The sequenced sample consisted of blood. The chain carries TRBV6-6 and TRBJ2-3; D possibly corresponds to TRBD1 (5 bases). This clonotype was sampled from a woman aged 55 to 70 in good health. The CDR3 spells CASSYDSGTQYF. CDR3 DNA: TGTGCCAGCAGTTACGACAGTGGGACGCAGTATTTT.